Sequencing of this T cell receptor (beta chain) was carried out in a study of T cell responses to AZD1222 COVID-19 vaccine. Study results and limitations: The breadth and depth of Spike-specific TCRs increased once two AZD1222 doses had been given. Donors were largely white British and mainly female; clonal diversity was possibly underestimated. Baseline seropositivity characterized only a handful of AZD1222 recipients. Sampling captured repertoires only after the peak T cell response.

Data came from immunoSEQ multiplex PCR; TCRdb stores just in-frame clones and leaves some out. The profile shows approximately 110,000 clones, under 90% of them singletons. Worth noting for this clone: What it binds is not known.

Trimming cost V 6 bases and J 6 bases; bases outside gene matches: 5. From germline, CDR1 is SQVTM and CDR2 ANQGSEA. CDR3 length: 12 residues. The input for sequencing was peripheral blood, taken on day 0 of AZD1222 vaccination. The receptor was derived from an adult in good health. The chain combines TRBV29-1 with TRBJ2-4; TRBD1 matches 7 bases. CDR3 protein: CSVGTVGNIQYF. CDR3 nucleotides: TGCAGCGTGGGGACAGTTGGAAACATTCAGTACTTC.